Sequencing of this T cell receptor beta chain was carried out in a study of blood T cell repertoires in COVID-19. Those enrolled in Seattle joined during active infection and were followed longitudinally afterward. As handled by the study authors: Reference gene primers were amplified, and this amplification served to estimate nucleated cell counts. Sequencing used immunoSEQ multiplex PCR; TCRdb keeps in-frame clones, though not all of them. Clone size and the V and J calls come from that table; the DNA yielded D and trimming. Among around 61,000 clones listed, 89% were seen once. Per germline, CDR1 SQVTM and CDR2 ANQGSEA. The CDR3 totals 12 residues. V shed 4 bases, J shed 11 bases, and the junction held 9 bases outside the gene matches.

Sequencing was performed on peripheral blood. V and J are TRBV29-1 and TRBJ1-1, with TRBD1 identical over 8 bases. The TCR originated in a woman aged 55-69 years with COVID-19, enrolled during active disease. The CDR3 here is CSVVRTGWEAFF. The CDR3 DNA sequence: TGCAGCGTTGTGCGGACAGGGTGGGAGGCTTTCTTT.